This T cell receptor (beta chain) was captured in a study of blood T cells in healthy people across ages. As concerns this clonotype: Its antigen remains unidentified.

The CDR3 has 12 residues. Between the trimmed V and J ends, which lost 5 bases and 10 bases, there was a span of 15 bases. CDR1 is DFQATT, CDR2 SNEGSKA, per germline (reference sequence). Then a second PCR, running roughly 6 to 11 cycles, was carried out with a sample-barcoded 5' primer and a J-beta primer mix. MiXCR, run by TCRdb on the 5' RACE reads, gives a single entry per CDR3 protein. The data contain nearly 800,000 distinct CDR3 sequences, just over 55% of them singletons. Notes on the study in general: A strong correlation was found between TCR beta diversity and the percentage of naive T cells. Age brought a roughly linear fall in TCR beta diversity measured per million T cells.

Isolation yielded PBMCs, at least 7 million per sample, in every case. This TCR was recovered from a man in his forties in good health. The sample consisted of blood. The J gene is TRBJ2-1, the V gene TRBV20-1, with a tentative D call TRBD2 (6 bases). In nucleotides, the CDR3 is TGCAGTGCTCCCTTTTTTGGGGGGGAGCAGTTCTTC. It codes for CSAPFFGGEQFF.